One and the same sample provided the 15 T cell receptor beta chains below, sequenced in a study of cytomegalovirus exposure and HLA in healthy donors. Vbeta (60) and Jbeta (13) primers were used in the PCR. Here immunoSEQ multiplex PCR was the method, and the copy in TCRdb shows in-frame clones only, minus some. The table lists some 96,000 clones. Material for sequencing was PBMCs. Source of these receptors: a woman aged 25 to 45 in good health and CMV-seronegative.

V and J are TRBV7-2 and TRBJ1-5, with 8 bases lining up with TRBD1. Germline values: CDR1 SGHTA, CDR2 FQGNSA. The CDR3 totals 13 residues. V was pared by 3 bases and J by 7 bases, with 2 bases of the junction left unmatched. CDR3 nucleotide sequence: TGTGCCAGCAGCTTTCCAGGGGGCCAGCCCCAGCATTTT. This translates into CASSFPGGQPQHF.

J is TRBJ1-2 and V is TRBV28; unclear D gene. The CDR3 length is 12 residues. Trimming pared 8 bases from V and 7 bases from J, leaving 14 bases between. The V gene's germline CDR1 is MDHEN and CDR2 SYDVKM. The CDR3 coding sequence is TGTGCCAGCCGACGGGATTTGAGTGGCTACACCTTC. Translating it yields CASRRDLSGYTF.

This chain links TRBV27 with TRBJ1-5; a weak D match, TRBD1 (5 bases). Germline V CDR1 and CDR2: MNHEY, SMNVEV (reference sequence). The V and J ends lost 4 bases and 3 bases respectively, with 7 bases between them. The CDR3 covers 13 residues. CDR3 DNA sequence: TGTGCCAGCAGTTCAGGGTACAATCAGCCCCAGCATTTT. This encodes CASSSGYNQPQHF.

The chain has TRBV4-1 and TRBJ1-1, with 9 bases lining up with TRBD1. The CDR3 has 15 amino acids. The junction had 7 bases not matched to a gene; V was cut back by 3 bases and J by 5 bases. CDR1 is MGHRA and CDR2 is YSYEKL in the germline V gene. CDR3: CASSQRDRAGTEAFF. CDR3 bases: TGCGCCAGCAGCCAGAGGGACAGGGCTGGAACTGAAGCTTTCTTT.

V gene TRBV7-3 combines with J gene TRBJ1-5; the D is unclear. V shed 4 bases and J shed 6 bases, with 10 bases lying between them. This CDR3 has 13 amino acids. Looked up from germline, CDR1 is SGHTA and CDR2 is FQGTGA. CDR3 region: CASSYWGGQPQHF. The CDR3 bases are TGTGCCAGCAGCTATTGGGGAGGTCAGCCCCAGCATTTT.

A word on this clone: One end of the junction fails to match germline, which may point to a read error. The CDR3 bases are TGTGCCAGCAGCTTAGGGGTAGCGGGAACTGATGAAAAACTGTTTTTT. It translates to CASSLGVAGTDEKLFF. The rearrangement joins TRBV11-3 to TRBJ1-4; D unclear. Germline CDR1 reads SGHNT; CDR2 reads YENEEA. The CDR3 is 16 residues long.

The rearrangement joins TRBV7-6 to TRBJ1-5, with 11 bases fitting TRBD1. With 0 bases clipped from V and 6 bases from J, the junction kept 7 bases outside the gene matches. CDR1 and CDR2 (germline): SGHVS, FNYEAQ. The CDR3 runs to 17 residues. Here the CDR3 reads CASSLATGTGGSQPQHF. CDR3 sequence (DNA): TGTGCCAGCAGCTTAGCGACGGGGACAGGGGGTTCTCAGCCCCAGCATTTT. Together with reference TRBV7-6 and TRBJ1-5, the CDR3 gives the full variable domain: GAGVSQSPRYKVTKRGQDVALRCDPISGHVSLYWYRQALGQGPEFLTYFNYEAQQDKSGLPNDRFSAERPEGSISTLTIQRTEQRDSAMYRCASSLATGTGGSQPQHFGDGTRLSIL.

The genes are TRBV5-1 and TRBJ2-1, with D perhaps TRBD1 (5 bases). From germline, CDR1 is SGHRS and CDR2 YFSETQ. Trimming pared 4 bases from V and 8 bases from J, leaving 25 bases between. This CDR3 contains 17 residues. The CDR3 bases are TGCGCCAGCAGCCTCCTAGGTGGGCAGGGCCCAGCCCATGAGCAGTTCTTC. Its translation is CASSLLGGQGPAHEQFF.

The chain combines TRBV28 with TRBJ2-7; possible D gene TRBD1, 6 bases. The CDR3 loop spans 14 amino acids. V lost 6 bases to trimming and J lost 0 bases, with 12 bases between them. Germline CDR1 is MDHEN and CDR2 is SYDVKM. The CDR3 loop reads CASSHRASSYEQYF. The CDR3 region has the DNA TGTGCCAGCAGCCACAGGGCGAGCTCCTACGAGCAGTACTTC. The full variable domain, completed using reference TRBV28 and TRBJ2-7, is DVKVTQSSRYLVKRTGEKVFLECVQDMDHENMFWYRQDPGLGLRLIYFSYDVKMKEKGDIPEGYSVSREKKERFSLILESASTNQTSMYLCASSHRASSYEQYFGPGTRLTVT.

The rearrangement links TRBV28 to TRBJ1-3; possibly TRBD1 for D (6 bases). V dropped 7 bases and J dropped 0 bases, with 16 bases sitting between them. CDR1 and CDR2 from the germline V gene are MDHEN and SYDVKM. The CDR3 covers 16 residues. The CDR3 protein is CASTQRQGSSGNTIYF. The CDR3 DNA follows: TGTGCCAGCACCCAACGGCAGGGGAGCTCTGGAAACACCATATATTTT.

This chain joins TRBV29-1 and TRBJ1-2; D is uncertain. The CDR3 is 14 amino acids. Trimming stripped 3 bases from V and 8 bases from J, with 19 bases between. Germline values: CDR1 SQVTM, CDR2 ANQGSEA. The CDR3 DNA sequence: TGCAGCGTTGATAAGTCGGCAGCCGCGGGGGGCTACACCTTC. As protein: CSVDKSAAAGGYTF. Filled out from reference TRBV29-1 and TRBJ1-2, the complete variable domain reads SAVISQKPSRDICQRGTSLTIQCQVDSQVTMMFWYRQQPGQSLTLIATANQGSEATYESGFVIDKFPISRPNLTFSTLTVSNMSPEDSSIYLCSVDKSAAAGGYTFGSGTRLTVV.

The chain couples TRBV7-9 to TRBJ1-1; D possibly corresponds to TRBD1 (5 bases). CDR1 is SEHNR, CDR2 FQNEAQ, per germline (reference sequence). Trimming took 2 bases from V and 1 from J, leaving 5 bases between them. The length of the CDR3 is 13 residues. Here the CDR3 DNA reads TGTGCCAGCAGCTTACAGGGGAACACTGAAGCTTTCTTT. The encoded protein is CASSLQGNTEAFF.

The chain joins TRBV10-3 to TRBJ1-1; 11 nucleotides agree with TRBD1. Germline assignment: CDR1 ENHRY and CDR2 SYGVKD. Trimming cost V 4 bases and J 5 bases; bases outside gene matches: 3. The CDR3 totals 14 residues. CDR3 loop: CAISGGQGGTEAFF. The CDR3 DNA reads as TGTGCCATCAGTGGGGGACAGGGGGGGACTGAAGCTTTCTTT.

The chain has TRBV7-2 and TRBJ1-3; D is unclear. CDR1 and CDR2 (germline): SGHTA, FQGNSA. V gave up 3 bases and J gave up 2 bases, with 5 bases separating them. The length of the CDR3 is 13 residues. The CDR3: CASSFRAGNTIYF. CDR3 DNA: TGTGCCAGCAGCTTTCGGGCTGGAAACACCATATATTTT.

The V and J genes are TRBV5-1 and TRBJ2-1, with 14 bases fitting TRBD2. Per germline, CDR1 SGHRS and CDR2 YFSETQ. The trim removed 4 bases at V and 7 bases at J, leaving 4 bases unmatched. The CDR3 covers 15 residues. The CDR3 reads CASSAGTSGGNEQFF. CDR3 nucleotides: TGCGCCAGCAGCGCGGGGACTAGCGGGGGAAATGAGCAGTTCTTC.